The next 27 T cell receptor beta chains were all read from a single sample in a study of neurological immune-mediated disorders. MiXCR, run by TCRdb on the 5' RACE reads, gives a single entry per CDR3 protein. Here the sample spans under 40,000 distinct CDR3 sequences, approximately 4.4% being singletons. Input material: PBMCs. The receptor source for this set is a man between 18 and 35 years old in good health.

This clonotype was observed at least ten times. The chain couples TRBV18 to TRBJ1-5; D remains ambiguous. Deletions cut 6 bases from V and 0 bases from J, with 12 bases between. Germline V lookup: CDR1 KGHSH, CDR2 LQKENI. The length of the CDR3 is 15 residues. CDR3 region: CASSPTGNSNQPQHF. The CDR3 region has the DNA TGTGCCAGCTCCCCGACTGGGAATAGCAATCAGCCCCAGCATTTT.

This clonotype occurred many times. The genes are TRBV29-1 and TRBJ1-2, with D possibly matching TRBD1 (5 bases). Trimming took off 1 base at V and 4 bases at J, with 7 bases between the two ends. The CDR3 has 12 residues. The V gene's germline CDR1 is SQVTM and CDR2 ANQGSEA. The CDR3 region is CSVEAGIYGYTF. The CDR3 bases are TGCAGCGTTGAAGCAGGGATCTATGGCTACACCTTC.

This clonotype was picked up many times. The chain couples TRBV5-1 to TRBJ2-5; D not certain. CDR3 length equals 16 residues. Trimming cost V 0 bases and J 2 bases, with 14 bases left between them. CDR1 SGHRS and CDR2 YFSETQ come from the germline V gene. The CDR3 DNA reads as TGCGCCAGCAGCTTGGGTGGGCCACTGGAGCAAGAGACCCAGTACTTC. Translating gives CASSLGGPLEQETQYF.

This clonotype showed up many times. The chain uses TRBV20-1 and TRBJ2-2; 9 positions match TRBD1. CDR3 size: 18 residues. V trimming: 3 bases; J trimming: 1 base; junction bases outside the gene matches: 12. In germline, CDR1 is DFQATT, CDR2 SNEGSKA (reference sequence). CDR3 protein: CSASGTGGQGLNTGELFF. The DNA for the CDR3 is TGCAGTGCTAGTGGAACAGGGGGCCAAGGGTTGAACACCGGGGAGCTGTTTTTT.

In this sample, this clonotype turned up many times. This sequence joins TRBV20-1 and TRBJ1-1, with no clear D. The CDR3 covers 12 residues. The V gene lost 6 bases and the J gene lost 0 bases, with 8 bases spanning the gap. Germline values: CDR1 DFQATT, CDR2 SNEGSKA (reference sequence). CDR3 amino acids: CSAAGMNTEAFF. DNA for the CDR3: TGCAGTGCAGCCGGCATGAACACTGAAGCTTTCTTT.

This clonotype was observed at least ten times. The chain employs TRBV4-3 and TRBJ2-1, with 13 positions matching TRBD2. This CDR3 has 15 amino acids. Germline assignment: CDR1 LGHNA and CDR2 YSLEER. J lost 6 bases, V lost 5 bases, and 4 bases had no gene match. In DNA form, the CDR3 reads TGCGCCAGCAGCTTCCGGACTAGCGGGGGCAATGAGCAGTTCTTC. Amino acids: CASSFRTSGGNEQFF.

The table lists this clonotype with many counts. This CDR3 reads CAGTAGKNTEAFF. The DNA of the CDR3 is TGTGCCGGGACGGCAGGCAAGAACACTGAAGCTTTCTTT. J is TRBJ1-1 and V is TRBV10-3; D is possibly TRBD1 (5 bases). This CDR3 spans 13 amino acids. The germline gives CDR1 ENHRY, CDR2 SYGVKD. V was shortened by 11 bases and J by 1 base, with 14 bases between the two germline ends.

This clonotype was recorded many times. The chain combines TRBV30 with TRBJ1-2, with a tentative D call TRBD1 (5 bases). The germline V and J ends were trimmed by 4 bases and 4 bases, with 13 bases remaining between them. The CDR3 runs 13 residues. Germline values: CDR1 GTSNPN, CDR2 SVGIG (reference sequence). The CDR3 DNA reads TGTGCCTGGACCAGAGTGGGGGTCTATGGCTACACCTTC. Protein sequence: CAWTRVGVYGYTF.

This clonotype has at least ten counts. The genes are TRBV6-5 and TRBJ2-2, with D unresolved. From germline, CDR1 is MNHEY and CDR2 SVGAGI. There are 13 residues in the CDR3. V was cut by 7 bases and J by 0 bases, with 6 bases left in between. CDR3 sequence (DNA): TGTGCCAGCACTAGTTCGAACACCGGGGAGCTGTTTTTT. Translating it yields CASTSSNTGELFF.

This clonotype has ten or more counts. The junction differs from germline at one of its ends, possibly a read error. CDR3 residues: CASSQGGFVGGGADTQYF. The CDR3 DNA follows: TGCGCCAGCAGTCAAGGAGGGTTCGTCGGCGGGGGCGCAGATACGCAGTATTTT. The chain joins TRBV4-1 to TRBJ2-3, with TRBD2 as a possible D gene (7 bases). Germline-derived CDR1 and CDR2 are MGHRA and YSYEKL. This CDR3 contains 18 residues.

Judged by abundance, this clonotype is hyperexpanded. V gene TRBV7-9 combines with J gene TRBJ1-1; D call uncertain. Trimming took off 4 bases at V and 2 bases at J, with 17 bases between the two ends. Germline V CDR1 and CDR2: SEHNR, FQNEAQ (reference sequence). CDR3 length: 16 residues. For the CDR3, the DNA is TGTGCCAGCAGCTCACTAAGGGTTCAGACCAACACTGAAGCTTTCTTT. This gives the protein CASSSLRVQTNTEAFF.

In its sample, this clonotype was seen many times. V and J are TRBV7-8 and TRBJ1-5; D not certain. V lost 2 bases and J 0 bases, leaving 5 bases between the germline ends. The germline CDR1 and CDR2 sequences are SGHVS and FQNEAQ. This CDR3 spans 14 amino acids. The chain's CDR3 is CASSLSYSNQPQHF. The CDR3 DNA sequence: TGTGCCAGCAGCTTATCATATAGCAATCAGCCCCAGCATTTT. Drawing the rest from reference TRBV7-8 and TRBJ1-5, the complete variable domain is GAGVSQSPRYKVAKRGQDVALRCDPISGHVSLFWYQQALGQGPEFLTYFQNEAQLDKSGLPSDRFFAERPEGSVSTLKIQRTQQEDSAVYLCASSLSYSNQPQHFGDGTRLSIL.

This clonotype was seen only a few times. This sequence joins TRBV29-1 and TRBJ1-1, with D hard to call. Germline V gene data show CDR1 as SQVTM and CDR2 as ANQGSEA. CDR3 length: 12 amino acids. The V gene lost 0 bases and the J gene lost 6 bases, with 8 bases spanning the gap. The CDR3: CSVEDLGSEAFF. CDR3 in DNA: TGCAGCGTTGAAGATCTAGGGTCTGAAGCTTTCTTT.

Ten or more counts support this clonotype. The V call is TRBV29-1, the J call TRBJ2-3, with D uncertain. The CDR3 length is 13 residues. The V end was cut by 6 bases, the J end by 4 bases, with 14 bases between. The germline gives CDR1 SQVTM, CDR2 ANQGSEA. The DNA of the CDR3 is TGCAGCGTGTTACGGAGTTTGGCAGATACGCAGTATTTT. Amino acids: CSVLRSLADTQYF.

In this sample, this clonotype turned up many times. The rearrangement joins TRBV6-1 to TRBJ1-5; a weak D match, TRBD1 (5 bases). The length of the CDR3 is 16 residues. Germline V gene lookup returns CDR1 MNHNS and CDR2 SASEGT. Trimming took 5 bases from V and 0 from J, leaving 14 bases between them. This chain's CDR3 is CASSRGGEYSNQPQHF. As DNA, the CDR3 is TGTGCCAGCAGTCGGGGGGGAGAGTATAGCAATCAGCCCCAGCATTTT.

This clonotype has ten or more counts. J is TRBJ2-5 and V is TRBV12-3 or TRBV12-4; 12 bases agree with TRBD2. J gave up 1 base and V 5 bases, and 14 bases lay outside the gene matches. The CDR3 spans 19 residues. CDR3 coding DNA: TGTGCCAGCAGTACTATCATGGGGGGACTAGCGGGTCTCCAAGAGACCCAGTACTTC. It yields the protein CASSTIMGGLAGLQETQYF.

At least ten counts were recorded for this clonotype. The rearrangement joins TRBV18 to TRBJ2-1, with unresolved D. V lost 6 bases, J lost 7 bases, and 7 bases lay in between. This CDR3 has 11 residues. Germline CDR1 reads KGHSH; CDR2 reads LQKENI. The CDR3 nucleotides read TGTGCCAGCTCCTACGAAAATGAGCAGTTCTTC. Translating gives CASSYENEQFF. The full variable domain, in which reference TRBV18 and TRBJ2-1 provide the parts outside the CDR3, is NAGVMQNPRHLVRRRGQEARLRCSPMKGHSHVYWYRQLPEEGLKFMVYLQKENIIDESGMPKERFSAEFPKEGPSILRIQQVVRGDSAAYFCASSYENEQFFGPGTRLTVL.

This clonotype was seen many times. Here the CDR3 DNA reads TGTGCCAGCAGTGAATGGGCAGTAACTCAGCCCCAGCATTTT. It encodes CASSEWAVTQPQHF. V and J are TRBV25-1 and TRBJ1-5; no clear D gene. The germline CDR1 and CDR2 sequences are MGHDK and SYGVNS. Trimming stripped 1 base from V and 6 bases from J, with 10 bases between. CDR3 length: 14 residues.

This clonotype was observed many times. J is TRBJ2-1 and V is TRBV5-1; D is perhaps TRBD1 (5 bases). Germline V gives CDR1 SGHRS, CDR2 YFSETQ. CDR3 length: 15 amino acids. V lost 0 bases and J lost 9, with 16 bases in between. CDR3: CASSLENPGRSEQFF. The CDR3 region has the DNA TGCGCCAGCAGCTTGGAGAATCCAGGGCGTAGTGAGCAGTTCTTC.

This clonotype was counted ten times or more. The chain has TRBV29-1 and TRBJ2-7, with a possible D match to TRBD2 (6 bases). V was clipped by 8 bases and J by 1 base, with 12 bases between them. This CDR3 spans 12 amino acids. Germline V lookup: CDR1 SQVTM, CDR2 ANQGSEA. The CDR3 nucleotides are TGCAGCATCGCGACTAGTTCCTACGAGCAGTACTTC. This encodes CSIATSSYEQYF.

This clonotype was recorded many times. The chain links TRBV4-3 to TRBJ1-5; 8 bases agree with TRBD1. The CDR3 extends over 15 amino acids. V was pared by 1 base and J by 4 bases, with 3 bases of the junction left unmatched. CDR1 is LGHNA and CDR2 is YSLEER in the germline V gene. The CDR3, as DNA: TGCGCCAGCAGCCAAGTGCAGGGGGCGAATCAGCCCCAGCATTTT. Residues: CASSQVQGANQPQHF.

This clonotype has at least ten counts. This rearrangement joins TRBV7-2 to TRBJ2-3, with a weak D call TRBD1 (6 bases). The length of the CDR3 is 17 residues. CDR1 and CDR2 from the germline V gene are SGHTA and FQGNSA. Deletions cut 2 bases from V and 4 bases from J, with 19 bases between. The CDR3 region has the DNA TGTGCCAGCAGCTTAAGCCTCCTGGGGGCAGGGGCAGATACGCAGTATTTT. It translates to CASSLSLLGAGADTQYF.

This clonotype was seen many times. The V and J genes are TRBV5-1 and TRBJ2-1, with D possibly matching TRBD2 (5 bases). Trimming removed 0 bases at V and 3 bases at J, with 16 bases between. This CDR3 has 17 amino acids. Per the germline V gene, CDR1 is SGHRS and CDR2 is YFSETQ. The CDR3 nucleotides are TGCGCCAGCAGCTTGGGGGTTGGTGTAGAGGGCTACAATGAGCAGTTCTTC. Protein: CASSLGVGVEGYNEQFF.

This clonotype was seen ten or more times. The V call is TRBV5-1, the J call TRBJ1-5; D is uncertain. From germline, CDR1 is SGHRS and CDR2 YFSETQ. The CDR3 sequence is 15 residues long. The V end was cut by 4 bases, the J end by 3 bases, with 14 bases between. CDR3 in DNA: TGCGCCAGCAGCCCTACCCCTGCCCACAATCAGCCCCAGCATTTT. Translated, it gives CASSPTPAHNQPQHF.

The J gene is TRBJ2-1, the V gene TRBV4-3, with TRBD1 matching 8 bases. CDR3 length: 15 amino acids. In germline, CDR1 is LGHNA, CDR2 YSLEER. J gave up 9 bases and V 1 base, and 8 bases lay outside the gene matches. CDR3 sequence: CASSQALSDRVEQFF. The CDR3 DNA is TGCGCCAGCAGCCAAGCGTTATCGGACAGGGTTGAGCAGTTCTTC.

This clonotype was detected many times. CDR3 DNA: TGTGCCAGCAGCTTAGGACGGACAGGGGGTAGTGTCTATGGCTACACCTTC. This codes for CASSLGRTGGSVYGYTF. The chain combines TRBV7-2 with TRBJ1-2; 10 bases map to TRBD1. Germline loops: CDR1 SGHTA, CDR2 FQGNSA. Unmatched junction bases numbered 9, after V lost 1 base and J lost 4 bases. There are 17 residues in the CDR3.

Written as DNA, the CDR3 is TGTGCCAGCAGCCAATGGACTAGCGGAGCCACTAGGGACATTCAGTACTTC. It translates to CASSQWTSGATRDIQYF. The rearrangement uses TRBV9 and TRBJ2-4; TRBD2 matches 10 bases. Germline CDR1 is SGDLS and CDR2 is YYNGEE. The CDR3 totals 17 residues. The ends lost 4 bases at V and 8 bases at J; junction bases unmatched: 15.